These 11 T cell receptor beta chains originate from one sample sequenced in a study of technical replicates of blood from several donors. Generated by immunoSEQ multiplex PCR, the TCRdb table keeps only in-frame clones and is missing some. The table lists 60,000 to 85,000 clones, about 91% of them singletons. Sequenced: T cells isolated from PBMCs. Every receptor here comes from a human donor in good health.

The chain carries TRBV30 and TRBJ1-4; TRBD1 might be the D (5 bases). With 8 bases removed from V and 8 bases from J, the gap between germline ends came to 24 bases. Germline V gives CDR1 GTSNPN, CDR2 SVGIG (reference sequence). The CDR3 is 15 residues long. The CDR3 loop reads CAAPIPRGGGEKLFF. DNA for the CDR3: TGTGCCGCCCCCATTCCCCGGGGCGGGGGAGAAAAACTGTTTTTT. Based on the CDR3 plus reference TRBV30 and TRBJ1-4, the full variable domain is SQTIHQWPATLVQPVGSPLSLECTVEGTSNPNLYWYRQAAGRGLQLLFYSVGIGQISSEVPQNLSASRPQDRQFILSSKKLLLSDSGFYLCAAPIPRGGGEKLFFGSGTQLSVL.

The V and J genes are TRBV19 and TRBJ2-4, with 7 bases matching TRBD1. The trim removed 5 bases at V and 3 bases at J, leaving 10 bases unmatched. Germline assignment: CDR1 LNHDA and CDR2 SQIVND (reference sequence). There are 16 residues in the CDR3. The CDR3 nucleotides are TGTGCCAGTAGTCCCTGGGACAGTGCCGACAAAAACATTCAGTACTTC. It yields the protein CASSPWDSADKNIQYF.

This clone was found once. J is TRBJ2-7 and V is TRBV11-2; D remains unclear. This CDR3 spans 12 amino acids. Germline CDR1 SGHAT, CDR2 FQNNGV. Trimming shortened V by 0 bases and J by 6 bases, and 6 bases separated the two germline ends. CDR3 DNA sequence: TGTGCCAGCAGCTTAGATCCCGTCGAGCAGTACTTC. Protein product: CASSLDPVEQYF.

The V call is TRBV6-5, the J call TRBJ1-2; possibly TRBD1 for D (6 bases). Trimming shortened V by 10 bases and J by 1 base, and 13 bases separated the two germline ends. CDR1 MNHEY and CDR2 SVGAGI come from the germline V gene. The CDR3 is 13 amino acids. The CDR3 DNA follows: TGTGCCACCATGCAGGGGAGTAACTATGGCTACACCTTC. This encodes CATMQGSNYGYTF.

This chain links TRBV6-5 with TRBJ2-2, with D perhaps matching TRBD1 (6 bases). The CDR3 sequence is 14 residues long. The germline V gene has CDR1 MNHEY and CDR2 SVGAGI. V was trimmed by 2 bases and J by 4 bases, leaving 8 bases between them. The CDR3 loop is CASSYGRGTGELFF. In DNA form, the CDR3 reads TGTGCCAGCAGTTACGGCAGGGGCACCGGGGAGCTGTTTTTT.

V usage is TRBV11-2 and J usage is TRBJ2-7; D uncertain. Trimming stripped 3 bases from V and 4 bases from J, with 10 bases between. The CDR3 consists of 13 residues. Looked up from germline, CDR1 is SGHAT and CDR2 is FQNNGV. CDR3 in DNA: TGTGCCAGCAGCTTGACTGACCTTTACGAGCAGTACTTC. It codes for CASSLTDLYEQYF.

The chain carries TRBV29-1 and TRBJ2-7, with 8 bases matching TRBD1. The V gene end was trimmed by 6 bases and the J gene end by 2 bases; junction bases not matched to a gene: 6. This CDR3 spans 13 amino acids. CDR1 is SQVTM, CDR2 ANQGSEA, per germline. CDR3 in amino acids: CSVGGQGTYEQYF. The CDR3 DNA reads as TGCAGCGTGGGAGGACAGGGTACCTACGAGCAGTACTTC.

The chain links TRBV9 to TRBJ2-3; maybe TRBD1 (5 bases). The CDR3 has 14 amino acids. CDR1 SGDLS and CDR2 YYNGEE come from the germline V gene. Trimming shortened V by 0 bases and J by 5 bases, and 10 bases separated the two germline ends. The DNA of the CDR3 is TGTGCCAGCAGCGTAGTAGGGGAATTAGATACGCAGTATTTT. Translation: CASSVVGELDTQYF. Variable domain in full (rest from reference TRBV9 and TRBJ2-3): DSGVTQTPKHLITATGQRVTLRCSPRSGDLSVYWYQQSLDQGLQFLIQYYNGEERAKGNILERFSAQQFPDLHSELNLSSLELGDSALYFCASSVVGELDTQYFGPGTRLTVL.

The rearrangement links TRBV19 to TRBJ2-7; 8 nucleotides match TRBD1. The V gene end was trimmed by 9 bases and the J gene end by 6 bases; junction bases not matched to a gene: 10. The CDR3 spans 13 residues. CDR1 LNHDA and CDR2 SQIVND come from the germline V gene (reference sequence). CDR3: CASAKQGEGEQYF. Written as DNA, the CDR3 is TGTGCCAGCGCCAAACAGGGGGAAGGCGAGCAGTACTTC.

The chain joins TRBV2 to TRBJ2-1, with TRBD2 matching over 8 bases. Trimming removed 6 bases from V and 3 bases from J; junction bases left unmatched: 7. The CDR3 totals 15 residues. CDR1 SNHLY and CDR2 FYNNEI come from the germline V gene. The CDR3 DNA reads as TGTGCCAGCAGAAATGGACTAGCTAACTACAATGAGCAGTTCTTC. This encodes CASRNGLANYNEQFF.

V and J are TRBV4-1 and TRBJ2-7; the match to TRBD2 covers 13 bases. The V segment lost 0 bases and the J segment 7 bases; nucleotides outside the gene matches: 6. CDR1 and CDR2 (germline): MGHRA, YSYEKL. The CDR3 has 16 residues. For the CDR3, the DNA is TGCGCCAGCAGCCAAGAAGGACTAGCGGGAGCTTGGGAGCAGTACTTC. It yields the protein CASSQEGLAGAWEQYF.